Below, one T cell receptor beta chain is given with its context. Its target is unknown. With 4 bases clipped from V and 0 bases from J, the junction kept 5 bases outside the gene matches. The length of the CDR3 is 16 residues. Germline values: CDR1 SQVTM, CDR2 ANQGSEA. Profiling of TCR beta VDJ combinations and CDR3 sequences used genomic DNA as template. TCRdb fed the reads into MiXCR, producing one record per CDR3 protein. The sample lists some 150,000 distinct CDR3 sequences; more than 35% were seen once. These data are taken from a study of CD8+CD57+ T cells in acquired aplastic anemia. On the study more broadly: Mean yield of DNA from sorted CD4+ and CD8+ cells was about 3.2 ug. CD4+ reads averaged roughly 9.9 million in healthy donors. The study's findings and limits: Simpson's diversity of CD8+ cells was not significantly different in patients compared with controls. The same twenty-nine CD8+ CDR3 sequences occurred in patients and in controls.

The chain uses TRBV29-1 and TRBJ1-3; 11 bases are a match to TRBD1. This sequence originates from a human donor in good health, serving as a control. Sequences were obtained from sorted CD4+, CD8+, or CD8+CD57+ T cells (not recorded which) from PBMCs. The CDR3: CSVARTGGSSGNTIYF. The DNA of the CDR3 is TGCAGCGTTGCTAGGACAGGGGGCTCCTCTGGAAACACCATATATTTT. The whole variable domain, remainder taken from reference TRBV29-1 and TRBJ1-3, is SAVISQKPSRDICQRGTSLTIQCQVDSQVTMMFWYRQQPGQSLTLIATANQGSEATYESGFVIDKFPISRPNLTFSTLTVSNMSPEDSSIYLCSVARTGGSSGNTIYFGEGSWLTVV.